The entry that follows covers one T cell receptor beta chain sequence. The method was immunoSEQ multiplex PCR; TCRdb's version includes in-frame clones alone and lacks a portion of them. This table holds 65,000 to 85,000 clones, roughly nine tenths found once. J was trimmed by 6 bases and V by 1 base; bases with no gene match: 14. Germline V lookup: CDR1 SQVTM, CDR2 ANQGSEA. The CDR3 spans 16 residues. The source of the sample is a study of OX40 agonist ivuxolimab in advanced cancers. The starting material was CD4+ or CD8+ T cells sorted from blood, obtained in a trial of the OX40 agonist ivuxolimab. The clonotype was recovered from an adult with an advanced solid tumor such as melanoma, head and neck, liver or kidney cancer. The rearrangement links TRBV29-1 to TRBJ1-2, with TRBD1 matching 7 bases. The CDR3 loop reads CSVEGRGNRGINGYTF. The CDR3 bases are TGCAGCGTTGAAGGACGAGGCAACAGGGGAATCAATGGCTACACCTTC.